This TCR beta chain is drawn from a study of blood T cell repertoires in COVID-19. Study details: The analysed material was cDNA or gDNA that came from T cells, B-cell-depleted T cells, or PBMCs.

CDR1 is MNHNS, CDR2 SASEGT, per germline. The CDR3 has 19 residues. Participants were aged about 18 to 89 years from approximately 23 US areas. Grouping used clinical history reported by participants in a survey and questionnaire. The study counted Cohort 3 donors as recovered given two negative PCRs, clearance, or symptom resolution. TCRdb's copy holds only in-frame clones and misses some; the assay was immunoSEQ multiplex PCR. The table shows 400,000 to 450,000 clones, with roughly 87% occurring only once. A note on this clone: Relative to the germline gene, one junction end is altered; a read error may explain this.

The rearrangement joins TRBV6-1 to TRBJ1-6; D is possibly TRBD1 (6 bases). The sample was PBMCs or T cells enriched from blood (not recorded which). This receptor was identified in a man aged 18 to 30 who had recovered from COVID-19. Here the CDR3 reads CASSGPGQGRGRPYSPLHF. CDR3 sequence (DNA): TGTGCCAGCAGTGGTCCGGGACAAGGACGTGGAAGGCCTTATTCGCCCCTCCACTTT.